The 23 T cell receptor beta chains reported below all come from one sample, sequenced in a study of blood T cells in healthy people across ages. A second PCR of 7 to 11 cycles used a sample-barcoded 5' primer and a J-beta primer mix. TCRdb fed the 5' RACE reads into MiXCR, producing one record per CDR3 protein. The sample includes 1 million to 1.2 million distinct CDR3 sequences, about two fifths of them seen just once. Source material: blood. The receptors originated from a young man in good health.

The V and J genes are TRBV25-1 and TRBJ1-1, with D perhaps TRBD1 (5 bases). Germline CDR1 and CDR2: MGHDK and SYGVNS. The CDR3 totals 13 residues. Trimming took 6 bases from V and 4 from J, leaving 12 bases between them. The chain's CDR3 is CASRGGAATEAFF. Here the CDR3 DNA reads TGTGCCAGCAGGGGGGGAGCGGCCACTGAAGCTTTCTTT.

The CDR3 region has the DNA TGTGCCAGCAGCCCGAGCCTGGGACGCAGAAAGGGTACTGAAGCTTTCTTT. This encodes CASSPSLGRRKGTEAFF. The chain uses TRBV7-9 and TRBJ1-1; the D gene is possibly TRBD1 (5 bases). V lost 5 bases to trimming and J lost 5 bases, with 24 bases between them. The germline V gene has CDR1 SEHNR and CDR2 FQNEAQ (reference sequence). The CDR3 extends over 17 amino acids.

This clonotype was recorded once. The chain links TRBV6-6 to TRBJ1-4; no reliable D call. The CDR3 consists of 15 residues. Germline CDR1 reads MNHNY; CDR2 reads SVGAGI (reference sequence). The V gene lost 5 bases and the J gene lost 0 bases, with 10 bases spanning the gap. DNA for the CDR3: TGTGCCAGCAGTCCCACAGATGCAACTAATGAAAAACTGTTTTTT. Encoded protein: CASSPTDATNEKLFF.

The chain joins TRBV9 to TRBJ1-1; D call uncertain. The ends were cut back, 0 bases at V and 0 bases at J, with 9 bases in the middle. Looked up from germline, CDR1 is SGDLS and CDR2 is YYNGEE. The CDR3 length is 15 residues. The CDR3 sequence is CASSVAGRMNTEAFF. CDR3 bases: TGTGCCAGCAGCGTAGCGGGCAGGATGAACACTGAAGCTTTCTTT. The variable domain in full, with the rest retrieved from reference TRBV9 and TRBJ1-1, is DSGVTQTPKHLITATGQRVTLRCSPRSGDLSVYWYQQSLDQGLQFLIQYYNGEERAKGNILERFSAQQFPDLHSELNLSSLELGDSALYFCASSVAGRMNTEAFFGQGTRLTVV.

This sequence joins TRBV7-2 and TRBJ2-3; D is ambiguous. CDR3 length equals 15 residues. Trimming left V 5 bases short and J 3 bases short, with 15 bases between. Germline loops: CDR1 SGHTA, CDR2 FQGNSA. The CDR3 sequence: CASSLGRPGTDTQYF. The CDR3 DNA reads as TGTGCCAGCAGCCTAGGGCGTCCTGGGACAGATACGCAGTATTTT.

Note on this clonotype: Compared with germline, one end of the junction differs, possibly owing to a read error. V and J are TRBV7-2 and TRBJ1-1; D possibly corresponds to TRBD1 (6 bases). CDR1 is SGHTA, CDR2 FQGNSA, per germline. CDR3 length: 16 residues. Here the CDR3 DNA reads TGTGCCAGCAGCTTAGGGGGAGGGGGGGTGAATACTGAAGCTTTCTTT. Its translation is CASSLGGGGVNTEAFF.

This clonotype occurred a few times. The chain links TRBV6-1 to TRBJ2-7, with unresolved D. Per germline, CDR1 MNHNS and CDR2 SASEGT. The length of the CDR3 is 15 residues. V dropped 4 bases and J dropped 1 base, with 14 bases sitting between them. The CDR3 sequence: CASSAEDGLSYEQYF. The CDR3 region has the DNA TGTGCCAGCAGTGCCGAGGACGGTTTGTCCTACGAGCAGTACTTC.

The chain joins TRBV12-3 or TRBV12-4 to TRBJ1-4; TRBD1 matches 8 bases. The CDR3 covers 16 residues. V lost 3 bases, J lost 5 bases, and 8 bases stayed unmatched. CDR3 in DNA: TGTGCCAGCAGTTTGGTCGGGACAGGTCAAAATGAAAAACTGTTTTTT. Its protein is CASSLVGTGQNEKLFF.

The gene calls are TRBV20-1 and TRBJ2-5; unclear D gene. The CDR3 totals 13 residues. V dropped 1 base and J dropped 2 bases, with 8 bases sitting between them. Per germline, CDR1 DFQATT and CDR2 SNEGSKA (reference sequence). The chain's CDR3 is CSARGGGQETQYF. In DNA, the CDR3 is TGCAGTGCTAGAGGGGGTGGACAAGAGACCCAGTACTTC.

This clonotype was seen more than once but under ten times. This sequence joins TRBV7-9 and TRBJ1-4, with D hard to call. This CDR3 has 15 amino acids. From germline, CDR1 is SEHNR and CDR2 FQNEAQ (reference sequence). The V end was cut by 5 bases, the J end by 0 bases, with 10 bases between. The CDR3 nucleotides read TGTGCCAGCAGCCCCCTTTGGGCAACTAATGAAAAACTGTTTTTT. This translates into CASSPLWATNEKLFF.

This clonotype was picked up a small number of times. The DNA of the CDR3 is TGCAGTGCTAGAAATCTCCTGAACACTGAAGCTTTCTTT. It codes for CSARNLLNTEAFF. The V gene is TRBV20-1, the J gene TRBJ1-1; D is undetermined. This CDR3 has 13 residues. The V end lost 2 bases, the J end lost 0 bases, and 7 bases lay between the germline ends. CDR1 DFQATT and CDR2 SNEGSKA come from the germline V gene (reference sequence).

This clonotype was seen only a few times. The gene calls are TRBV2 and TRBJ2-3; D perhaps matches TRBD2 (6 bases). The CDR3 is 16 amino acids. CDR1 and CDR2 (germline): SNHLY, FYNNEI. V was clipped by 1 base and J by 0 bases, with 11 bases between them. The DNA of the CDR3 is TGTGCCAGCAGTGAAGGGGCGGGGCAAAGCACAGATACGCAGTATTTT. Translating gives CASSEGAGQSTDTQYF.

Worth noting for this clonotype: This may be a read error: a much more frequent sequence differs by one nucleotide. CDR3 residues: CANSSTSGEQYF. The CDR3 DNA reads TGTGCCAACAGCTCAACGTCGGGAGAGCAGTACTTC. The rearrangement links TRBV7-9 to TRBJ2-7, with TRBD2 as a possible D gene (5 bases). Germline values: CDR1 SEHNR, CDR2 FQNEAQ (reference sequence). The CDR3 sequence is 12 residues long.

The chain combines TRBV6-5 with TRBJ2-5, with 9 nucleotides matching TRBD2. The V and J ends lost 6 bases and 11 bases, in that order; junction bases with no gene match: 13. The CDR3 covers 14 residues. CDR1 and CDR2 (germline): MNHEY, SVGAGI. The CDR3 here is CASRSSGVNNEQYF. CDR3 coding DNA: TGTGCCAGCAGATCTAGCGGGGTTAACAATGAGCAGTACTTC.

The V gene is TRBV20-1, the J gene TRBJ1-5; TRBD1 might be the D (6 bases). The V end lost 6 bases, the J end lost 8 bases, and 20 bases lay between the germline ends. Germline assignment: CDR1 DFQATT and CDR2 SNEGSKA (reference sequence). CDR3 length: 14 amino acids. The chain's CDR3 is CSAPPQGPDEPQHF. CDR3 coding DNA: TGCAGTGCCCCACCCCAGGGGCCCGATGAGCCCCAGCATTTT.

The V call is TRBV5-1, the J call TRBJ2-2; perhaps D is TRBD1 or TRBD2 (5 bases each). This CDR3 has 17 amino acids. The germline CDR1 and CDR2 sequences are SGHRS and YFSETQ. Trimming left V 3 bases short and J 2 bases short, with 17 bases between. The CDR3 bases are TGCGCCAGCAGCTATGGTGAGGGGACGGGAAACACCGGGGAGCTGTTTTTT. This codes for CASSYGEGTGNTGELFF.

This clonotype turned up a few times. The V and J genes are TRBV20-1 and TRBJ2-7; maybe TRBD1 (6 bases). Germline CDR1 and CDR2: DFQATT and SNEGSKA (reference sequence). CDR3 length: 16 amino acids. V lost 0 bases and J lost 7, with 22 bases in between. CDR3 bases: TGCAGTGCTAGAGACCCGTCGCTTAGGGGGTACAATGAGCAGTACTTC. This gives the protein CSARDPSLRGYNEQYF.

This clonotype was counted only a few times. This chain connects TRBV20-1 to TRBJ2-3; tentatively, D is TRBD1 or TRBD2 (5 bases each). V dropped 7 bases and J dropped 9 bases, with 26 bases sitting between them. The CDR3 extends over 15 amino acids. Germline CDR1 DFQATT, CDR2 SNEGSKA (reference sequence). In nucleotides, the CDR3 is TGCAGTGTCTCCTTCGGGACCGTGAGCGCGCGGACGCAGTATTTT. It encodes CSVSFGTVSARTQYF.

As for this clonotype: An end of the junction does not agree with germline; a read error may underlie this. The chain combines TRBV5-6 with TRBJ2-1; 8 bases are shared with TRBD1. CDR1 is SGHDT and CDR2 is YYEEEE in the germline V gene. This CDR3 is built from 14 residues. The CDR3 DNA is TGTGCCGGCAGCTTGGGAGGACAGGGTGGTGAGCAGTTCTTC. Residues: CAGSLGGQGGEQFF.

The chain employs TRBV5-1 and TRBJ1-2; 7 bases are shared with TRBD1. Germline CDR1 and CDR2: SGHRS and YFSETQ. V shed 4 bases and J 6 bases; nucleotides not matched to a gene: 9. This CDR3 is 14 amino acids long. CDR3 DNA: TGCGCCAGCAGCCCCGGGACAGATACTCATGGCTACACCTTC. It specifies CASSPGTDTHGYTF.

This chain joins TRBV29-1 and TRBJ2-3, with TRBD2 identical over 9 bases. This CDR3 comprises 19 residues. After removal of 6 bases from V and 4 bases from J, the junction contained 23 bases not matched to a gene. The germline V gene has CDR1 SQVTM and CDR2 ANQGSEA. The CDR3 region is CSVLPRASGKSMIADTQYF. CDR3 in DNA: TGCAGCGTCCTACCCAGGGCTAGCGGGAAGTCAATGATCGCAGATACGCAGTATTTT.

This clonotype has only a few counts. The rearrangement uses TRBV28 and TRBJ2-1, with unresolved D. Germline V CDR1 and CDR2: MDHEN, SYDVKM. The CDR3 contains 16 residues. V dropped 4 bases and J dropped 4 bases, with 17 bases sitting between them. DNA of the CDR3: TGTGCCAGCAGTTCGCCCCAAGGGATTAGTTACAATGAGCAGTTCTTC. It encodes CASSSPQGISYNEQFF.

The gene calls are TRBV9 and TRBJ2-3; 12 positions match TRBD1. Germline values: CDR1 SGDLS, CDR2 YYNGEE. The J segment lost 0 bases and the V segment lost 4 bases, leaving 9 bases of the junction unmatched. The CDR3 runs to 18 residues. This CDR3 reads CASSLHGTGGSSTDTQYF. The CDR3 nucleotides are TGTGCCAGCAGCCTACACGGGACAGGGGGCTCTAGCACAGATACGCAGTATTTT.